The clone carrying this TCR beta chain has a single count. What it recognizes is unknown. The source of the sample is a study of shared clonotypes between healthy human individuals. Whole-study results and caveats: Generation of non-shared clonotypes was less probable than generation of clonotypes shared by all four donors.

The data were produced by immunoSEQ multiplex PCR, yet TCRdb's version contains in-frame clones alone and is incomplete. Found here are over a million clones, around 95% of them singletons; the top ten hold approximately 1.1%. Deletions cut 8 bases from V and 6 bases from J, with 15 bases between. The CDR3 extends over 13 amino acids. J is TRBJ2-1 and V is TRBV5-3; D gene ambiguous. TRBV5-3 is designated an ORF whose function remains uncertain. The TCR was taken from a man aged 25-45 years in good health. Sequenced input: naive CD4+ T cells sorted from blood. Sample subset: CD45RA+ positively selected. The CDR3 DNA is TGTGCCAGGTACGGGCATCCCTCCAATGAGCAGTTCTTC. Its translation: CARYGHPSNEQFF.